These 30 T cell receptor beta chains originate from one sample sequenced in a study of blood T cell repertoires in COVID-19. Measured with immunoSEQ multiplex PCR; TCRdb has only the in-frame clones, and not every one. Of about 99,000 clones listed, 87% are singletons. The sequencing input was peripheral blood. The receptors were gathered from a man between 50 and 59 years old in a cohort sampled during active COVID-19.

This chain uses TRBV13 with TRBJ2-5; no definite D call. V lost 2 bases, J lost 1 base, and 8 bases lay in between. CDR1 PRHDT and CDR2 FYEKMQ come from the germline V gene (reference sequence). CDR3 length: 14 residues. CDR3 DNA: TGTGCCAGCAGCTTAAGCCGCTCCCAAGAGACCCAGTACTTC. Residues: CASSLSRSQETQYF.

This chain joins TRBV7-2 and TRBJ2-1, with TRBD2 matching over 8 bases. CDR3 length: 13 residues. The trim removed 4 bases at V and 9 bases at J, leaving 5 bases unmatched. Germline assignment: CDR1 SGHTA and CDR2 FQGNSA. The CDR3 nucleotides are TGTGCCAGCAGCTCGACTAGCGCCGGTGAGCAGTTCTTC. Residues: CASSSTSAGEQFF.

This clone has only one observation. The CDR3 sequence is CASSPRGGPGGANVLTF. CDR3 sequence (DNA): TGTGCCAGTAGTCCCCGGGGTGGCCCTGGTGGGGCCAACGTCCTGACTTTC. V and J are TRBV19 and TRBJ2-6, with D perhaps matching TRBD2 (5 bases). V was trimmed by 5 bases and J by 3 bases, leaving 17 bases between them. Germline V lookup: CDR1 LNHDA, CDR2 SQIVND (reference sequence). The CDR3 consists of 17 residues.

Concerning this clone itself: The identical CDR3 is also encoded by other nucleotide sequences in the sample. The chain links TRBV6-5 to TRBJ1-2, with 11 bases identical to TRBD1. The CDR3 spans 14 residues. With V trimmed by 5 bases and J by 4 bases, 3 bases remained unmatched. Germline V CDR1 and CDR2: MNHEY, SVGAGI. The CDR3 protein is CASSRTGGGYGYTF. For the CDR3, the DNA is TGTGCCAGCAGTAGGACAGGGGGCGGCTATGGCTACACCTTC.

The chain couples TRBV7-9 to TRBJ2-2; 8 bases are shared with TRBD2. V lost 5 bases, J lost 3 bases, and 5 bases stayed unmatched. This CDR3 has 15 amino acids. From germline, CDR1 is SEHNR and CDR2 FQNEAQ (reference sequence). CDR3 region: CASSASGGYTGELFF. The CDR3 DNA sequence: TGTGCCAGCAGCGCAAGCGGGGGCTACACCGGGGAGCTGTTTTTT.

The rearrangement joins TRBV3-1 (or the pseudogene TRBV3-2) to TRBJ2-1, with D possibly TRBD2 on 6 matching bases. The V gene lost 4 bases and the J gene lost 7 bases, with 11 bases spanning the gap. The germline V gene has CDR1 LGHDT and CDR2 YNNKEL (reference sequence). This CDR3 region has 13 residues. This chain's CDR3 is CASSPGRRNEQFF. CDR3 DNA: TGTGCCAGCAGCCCAGGGAGGAGGAATGAGCAGTTCTTC.

The rearrangement uses TRBV9 and TRBJ2-2, with 13 nucleotides matching TRBD2. The germline V gene has CDR1 SGDLS and CDR2 YYNGEE. V shed 0 bases, J shed 4 bases, and the junction held 12 bases outside the gene matches. The CDR3 sequence is 20 residues long. Written as DNA, the CDR3 is TGTGCCAGCAGCGTAGAACTAGCGGGGGGGCCACTTCGTGGCACCGGGGAGCTGTTTTTT. Amino acids: CASSVELAGGPLRGTGELFF.

This clone was seen a single time. The chain employs TRBV19 and TRBJ2-5; 7 bases are a match to TRBD1. Looked up from germline, CDR1 is LNHDA and CDR2 is SQIVND (reference sequence). V shed 7 bases, J shed 4 bases, and the junction held 18 bases outside the gene matches. The CDR3 extends over 17 amino acids. CDR3 nucleotides: TGTGCCAGTACCGCATCCCAGGGGGTCGTATCGGGAGAGACCCAGTACTTC. Translating it yields CASTASQGVVSGETQYF.

This clone was counted a single time. V gene TRBV3-1 (or the pseudogene TRBV3-2) combines with J gene TRBJ1-2; D unclear. The germline V and J ends were trimmed by 4 bases and 7 bases, with 10 bases remaining between them. CDR3 length: 12 residues. Looked up from germline, CDR1 is LGHDT and CDR2 is YNNKEL (reference sequence). The CDR3 protein is CASSRQSFGYTF. CDR3 bases: TGTGCCAGCAGCCGCCAGTCTTTTGGCTACACCTTC.

CDR3 sequence reads: CASSPVSGDYGYTF. CDR3 in DNA: TGTGCCAGTAGTCCCGTATCGGGGGACTATGGCTACACCTTC. V usage is TRBV19 and J usage is TRBJ1-2; possible D gene TRBD1, 5 bases. V was clipped by 5 bases and J by 3 bases, with 13 bases between them. There are 14 residues in the CDR3. Germline V CDR1 and CDR2: LNHDA, SQIVND (reference sequence).

This chain links TRBV11-2 with TRBJ2-7, with D perhaps TRBD2 (5 bases). Deletions cut 5 bases from V and 1 base from J, with 9 bases between. This CDR3 is built from 13 residues. CDR1 SGHAT and CDR2 FQNNGV come from the germline V gene. The CDR3 sequence is CASSAERSYEQYV. The CDR3 DNA sequence: TGTGCCAGCAGCGCCGAGCGGTCCTACGAGCAGTACGTC.

The V gene is TRBV5-1, the J gene TRBJ2-3; D is unclear. In germline, CDR1 is SGHRS, CDR2 YFSETQ. The CDR3 has 15 residues. Deletions cut 0 bases from V and 0 bases from J, with 8 bases between. The CDR3 sequence: CASSLASPSTDTQYF. CDR3 nucleotides: TGCGCCAGCAGCTTGGCCTCCCCCAGCACAGATACGCAGTATTTT.

This sequence joins TRBV6-5 and TRBJ1-1; D not certain. V was clipped by 0 bases and J by 0 bases, with 8 bases between them. The V gene's germline CDR1 is MNHEY and CDR2 SVGAGI. This CDR3 spans 15 amino acids. CDR3 in amino acids: CASSYSIELNTEAFF. In DNA, the CDR3 is TGTGCCAGCAGTTACTCGATAGAACTGAACACTGAAGCTTTCTTT.

The CDR3 DNA is TGCGCCAGCAGCTTAACGGGACAGGGTGGTGCCGGGGAGCTGTTTTTT. Protein sequence: CASSLTGQGGAGELFF. This chain links TRBV5-1 with TRBJ2-2, with 9 bases fitting TRBD1. Germline V gene data show CDR1 as SGHRS and CDR2 as YFSETQ. The CDR3 is made up of 16 amino acids. Trimming removed 2 bases from V and 6 bases from J; junction bases left unmatched: 8. Combining the CDR3 with reference TRBV5-1 and TRBJ2-2 gives the whole variable domain KAGVTQTPRYLIKTRGQQVTLSCSPISGHRSVSWYQQTPGQGLQFLFEYFSETQRNKGNFPGRFSGRQFSNSRSEMNVSTLELGDSALYLCASSLTGQGGAGELFFGEGSRLTVL.

The gene calls are TRBV10-2 and TRBJ2-2, with D unresolved. Germline V gives CDR1 WSHSY, CDR2 SAAADI. V was clipped by 2 bases and J by 7 bases, with 11 bases between them. The CDR3 has 14 residues. As DNA, the CDR3 is TGCGCCAGCAGTGAGGTCGCTGGGCACGGGGAGCTGTTTTTT. It specifies CASSEVAGHGELFF.

V usage is TRBV6-1 and J usage is TRBJ1-2, with TRBD1 as a possible D gene (6 bases). V lost 2 bases, J lost 0 bases, and 13 bases lay in between. The germline CDR1 and CDR2 sequences are MNHNS and SASEGT. This CDR3 contains 16 residues. CDR3 coding DNA: TGTGCCAGCAGTGAACACGGACAGCCGGCTAACTATGGCTACACCTTC. Residues: CASSEHGQPANYGYTF.

In its sample, this clone was seen once. In the same sample, other DNA sequences code for this CDR3. This sequence joins TRBV24-1 and TRBJ1-2; D is unclear. Germline lookup yields CDR1 KGHDR and CDR2 SFDVKD. This CDR3 contains 13 residues. Trimming took 1 base from V and 4 from J, leaving 6 bases between them. The DNA of the CDR3 is TGTGCCACCAGTGATTTTACGGGCTATGGCTACACCTTC. It specifies CATSDFTGYGYTF.

The chain uses TRBV5-1 and TRBJ2-5; 13 bases map to TRBD2. V shed 4 bases, J shed 1 base, and the junction held 4 bases outside the gene matches. This CDR3 has 16 amino acids. Germline CDR1 and CDR2: SGHRS and YFSETQ. In DNA, the CDR3 is TGCGCCAGCAGCCGCACTAGCGGGGGGGTCCAAGAGACCCAGTACTTC. This gives the protein CASSRTSGGVQETQYF. Variable domain in full (rest from reference TRBV5-1 and TRBJ2-5): KAGVTQTPRYLIKTRGQQVTLSCSPISGHRSVSWYQQTPGQGLQFLFEYFSETQRNKGNFPGRFSGRQFSNSRSEMNVSTLELGDSALYLCASSRTSGGVQETQYFGPGTRLLVL.

The table lists this clone with a count of one. The rearrangement joins TRBV6-5 to TRBJ1-2; 8 nucleotides line up with TRBD1. Per the germline V gene, CDR1 is MNHEY and CDR2 is SVGAGI. CDR3 length equals 12 residues. Trimming cost V 6 bases and J 6 bases; bases outside gene matches: 3. The CDR3 nucleotides read TGTGCCAGCAGGGACAGGGCGCATGGCTACACCTTC. Amino acid sequence: CASRDRAHGYTF.

This rearrangement joins TRBV5-8 to TRBJ2-7; tentatively, D is TRBD2 (6 bases). Germline V lookup: CDR1 SGHTS, CDR2 YDEGEE. Deletions cut 3 bases from V and 4 bases from J, with 17 bases between. The CDR3 sequence is 15 residues long. The CDR3 region is CASSSLAGYRYEQYF. The CDR3 DNA follows: TGTGCCAGCAGCTCCCTGGCGGGGTATCGTTACGAGCAGTACTTC.

This clone was observed a single time. Here the CDR3 reads CASSQDLAQRRYTF. The DNA for the CDR3 is TGCGCCAGCAGCCAAGATTTGGCCCAGCGACGCTACACCTTC. V is TRBV4-3 and J is TRBJ1-2; no clear D. The V gene's germline CDR1 is LGHNA and CDR2 YSLEER. V was shortened by 0 bases and J by 9 bases, with 14 bases between the two germline ends. The CDR3 has 14 amino acids.

The CDR3 is CASSLGVGRGPDTQYF. CDR3 DNA sequence: TGTGCCAGCAGCTTAGGGGTAGGGAGGGGCCCAGATACGCAGTATTTT. This chain links TRBV7-2 with TRBJ2-3, with 7 bases identical to TRBD2. The V and J ends lost 1 base and 4 bases, in that order; junction bases with no gene match: 8. This CDR3 region has 16 residues. Germline V gene lookup returns CDR1 SGHTA and CDR2 FQGNSA.

The chain has TRBV6-4 and TRBJ2-2; 11 positions agree with TRBD2. Trimming removed 5 bases from V and 1 base from J; junction bases left unmatched: 3. CDR1 and CDR2 from the germline V gene are MRHNA and SNTAGT. The CDR3 has 16 residues. The CDR3 sequence is CASSPLAGGNTGELFF. CDR3 DNA sequence: TGTGCCAGCAGTCCCCTAGCGGGGGGGAACACCGGGGAGCTGTTTTTT.

The chain has TRBV3-1 (or the pseudogene TRBV3-2) and TRBJ1-1; no clear D gene. Germline loops: CDR1 LGHDT, CDR2 YNNKEL (reference sequence). The CDR3 length is 13 residues. Trimming stripped 1 base from V and 4 bases from J, with 7 bases between. The DNA of the CDR3 is TGTGCCAGCAGCCAAGGGTCGGGCACTGAAGCTTTCTTT. Its protein product is CASSQGSGTEAFF.

The chain has TRBV6-5 and TRBJ1-3, with D hard to call. CDR3 length: 12 residues. The ends were cut back, 7 bases at V and 7 bases at J, with 11 bases in the middle. Germline V gives CDR1 MNHEY, CDR2 SVGAGI. For the CDR3, the DNA is TGTGCCAGCACGGTGACGGGTAACACCATATATTTT. Protein product: CASTVTGNTIYF.

The chain is built from TRBV12-5 and TRBJ2-7; TRBD1 aligns across 10 bases. V shed 2 bases and J 3 bases; nucleotides not matched to a gene: 4. The CDR3 consists of 15 residues. Germline V gene data show CDR1 as LGHNT and CDR2 as FRNRAP. DNA of the CDR3: TGTGCTAGTGGTTTGTCTGGGACAGGGGACTACGAGCAGTACTTC. Translated: CASGLSGTGDYEQYF.

The chain combines TRBV7-2 with TRBJ1-1; D is perhaps TRBD1 (5 bases). Per germline, CDR1 SGHTA and CDR2 FQGNSA. Trimming cost V 5 bases and J 4 bases, with 8 bases left between them. The CDR3 extends over 12 amino acids. The CDR3 is CASSQGGTEAFF. The CDR3 coding sequence is TGTGCCAGCAGCCAGGGAGGCACTGAAGCTTTCTTT.

The chain uses TRBV10-3 and TRBJ1-3, with a weak D call TRBD1 (6 bases). The CDR3 has 15 amino acids. V was trimmed by 9 bases and J by 4 bases, leaving 19 bases between them. CDR1 and CDR2 from the germline V gene are ENHRY and SYGVKD. CDR3 coding DNA: TGTGCCATTGCGTCCGGGACAATCAACGGAAACACCATATATTTT. Translation gives CAIASGTINGNTIYF.

The chain has TRBV7-9 and TRBJ2-5; D is uncertain. The CDR3 contains 14 residues. Germline V gene sequence: CDR1 SEHNR, CDR2 FQNEAQ (reference sequence). V was trimmed by 3 bases and J by 0 bases, leaving 8 bases between them. CDR3 protein: CASSFQEYQETQYF. The CDR3 coding sequence is TGTGCCAGCAGCTTCCAAGAGTACCAAGAGACCCAGTACTTC.

This clone is a singleton in its sample. The rearrangement links TRBV27 to TRBJ2-1, with 11 nucleotides matching TRBD2. Trimming took 3 bases from V and 11 from J; bases not matched to a gene: 12. The germline V gene encodes CDR1 MNHEY and CDR2 SMNVEV (reference sequence). The length of the CDR3 is 16 residues. The CDR3 reads CASSFLSGGDTMKQFF. CDR3 in DNA: TGTGCCAGCAGTTTCCTTAGCGGGGGGGATACAATGAAGCAGTTCTTC.